Sequencing of this T cell receptor beta chain was carried out in a study of CXCR3-negative and CXCR3-positive naive CD8 T cells. Findings and caveats of the study: The study found that naive CXCR3-negative and CXCR3-positive cells shared TRBV-TRBJ usage, while memory cells differed. After cryopreservation, expression of CXCR3 was partially reduced, and most assays were run with fresh PBMCs. Memory CD8+ cells showed much lower diversity, while both naive subsets displayed comparably high diversity.

As concerns this clonotype: Its target is unknown.

TRB cDNA was prepared as libraries by UMI-labeled 5' RACE. TCRdb reprocessed the 5' RACE reads; each CDR3 protein has one entry and no DNA is given. The sample spans 100,000 to 150,000 distinct CDR3 sequences; the ten largest clones claim around 0.27%. CDR3 size: 13 residues. Germline V gene data show CDR1 as MNHEY and CDR2 as SVGEGT. The sequence was obtained from a human donor in good health. Some clones in this sample may be carry-over from other donors' samples. The sequencing sample was made of naive CXCR3- CD8+ T cells from blood. Sample subset: CD45RO-CCR7+CD27+CD95- naive CD8+ T cells lacking CXCR3 (TNR3-). The chain employs TRBV6-2 or TRBV6-3 and TRBJ2-1. CDR3 sequence: CASSFLLSDEQFF.